This paragraph covers one T cell receptor (beta chain) sequence. Original processing methods: Reference gene primer amplification yielded estimated nucleated cell counts. Sequenced by immunoSEQ multiplex PCR; TCRdb stores in-frame clones only, minus some. From that table come the V and J calls and clone size; the DNA was used to work out D and trimming. This sample has roughly 70,000 clones, with 70% to 90% found just once. This sample is drawn from a study of blood T cell repertoires in COVID-19. At the level of the study: Acute and convalescent COVID-19 samples came from the United States, Italy and Spain. T cells, B-cell-depleted T cells, or PBMCs provided the cDNA or gDNA that served as material.

V lost 6 bases and J lost 4, with 12 bases in between. The CDR3 contains 13 residues. Germline lookup yields CDR1 SNHLY and CDR2 FYNNEI. This sequence joins TRBV2 and TRBJ1-1; D gene ambiguous. The clonotype originates from a woman of 80 years or more with acute or convalescent COVID-19. The sample consisted of peripheral blood. CDR3 in DNA: TGTGCCAGCAGCCTACAGAGATTCACTGAAGCTTTCTTT. Translating gives CASSLQRFTEAFF. The full variable domain, rest sourced from reference TRBV2 and TRBJ1-1, is EPEVTQTPSHQVTQMGQEVILRCVPISNHLYFYWYRQILGQKVEFLVSFYNNEISEKSEIFDDQFSVERPDGSNFTLKIRSTKLEDSAMYFCASSLQRFTEAFFGQGTRLTVV.